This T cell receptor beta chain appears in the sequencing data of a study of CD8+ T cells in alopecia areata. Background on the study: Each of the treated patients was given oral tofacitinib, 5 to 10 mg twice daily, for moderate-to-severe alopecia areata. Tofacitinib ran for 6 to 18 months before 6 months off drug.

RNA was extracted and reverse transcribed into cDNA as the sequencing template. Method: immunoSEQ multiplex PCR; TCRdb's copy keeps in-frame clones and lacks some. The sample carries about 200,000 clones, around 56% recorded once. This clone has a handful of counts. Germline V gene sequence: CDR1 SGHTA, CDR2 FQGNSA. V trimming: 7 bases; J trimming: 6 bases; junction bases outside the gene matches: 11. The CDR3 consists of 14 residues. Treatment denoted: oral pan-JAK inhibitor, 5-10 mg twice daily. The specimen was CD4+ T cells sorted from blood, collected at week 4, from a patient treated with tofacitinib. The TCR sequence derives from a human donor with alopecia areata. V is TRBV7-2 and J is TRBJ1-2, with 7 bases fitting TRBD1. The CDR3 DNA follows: TGTGCCAGCACCCGGGACAGAATGGTTAATGGCTACACCTTC. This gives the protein CASTRDRMVNGYTF.